Below, 19 T cell receptor beta chains from the same sample are listed, as sequenced in a study of human T cells and chemical hapten exposure. Each CDR3 protein gets one entry after TCRdb re-called the RACE reads with MiXCR. Among around 100,000 distinct CDR3 sequences listed, 8% to 13% were seen once. The time point: patch test 1, 2 weeks after DPC sensitization. Regarding treatment: therapeutic diphenylcyclopropenone sensitization with weekly scalp DPC. The sample consisted of whole blood, taken in connection with sensitization to the hapten diphenylcyclopropenone (DPC). The receptors stem from a woman aged 40-49 years with alopecia areata. Some clones in this sample may be carry-over from other donors' samples.

By share, this clonotype ranks as medium-sized. This chain connects TRBV5-6 to TRBJ2-7, with D perhaps assigned TRBD1 or TRBD2 (5 bases each). This CDR3 has 11 residues. CDR1 is SGHDT and CDR2 is YYEEEE in the germline V gene. The V end lost 1 base, the J end lost 11 bases, and 10 bases lay between the germline ends. As DNA, the CDR3 is TGTGCCAGCAGCTTGTGGGACCCCGAGTACTTC. This translates into CASSLWDPEYF.

This clonotype occurred many times. The chain employs TRBV4-1 and TRBJ2-3; D might be TRBD1 (6 bases). Germline CDR1 reads MGHRA; CDR2 reads YSYEKL. V lost 3 bases, J lost 0 bases, and 13 bases lay in between. This CDR3 is 16 amino acids long. Here the CDR3 reads CASSQLQGGSTDTQYF. DNA of the CDR3: TGCGCCAGCAGCCAGCTACAGGGTGGTAGCACAGATACGCAGTATTTT.

This clonotype was counted between two and nine times. The CDR3 is CAWSFRGTGNTIYF. The CDR3 DNA is TGTGCCTGGAGTTTCCGGGGGACTGGAAACACCATATATTTT. This sequence joins TRBV30 and TRBJ1-3, with a tentative D call TRBD1 (5 bases). V was clipped by 2 bases and J by 2 bases, with 10 bases between them. The CDR3 loop spans 14 amino acids. Germline CDR1 is GTSNPN and CDR2 is SVGIG (reference sequence). Drawing the rest from reference TRBV30 and TRBJ1-3, the complete variable domain is SQTIHQWPATLVQPVGSPLSLECTVEGTSNPNLYWYRQAAGRGLQLLFYSVGIGQISSEVPQNLSASRPQDRQFILSSKKLLLSDSGFYLCAWSFRGTGNTIYFGEGSWLTVV.

This clonotype was seen ten or more times. The chain uses TRBV6-5 and TRBJ2-7; perhaps TRBD2 as D (8 bases). The ends were cut back, 7 bases at V and 7 bases at J, with 23 bases in the middle. Germline CDR1 and CDR2: MNHEY and SVGAGI. There are 15 residues in the CDR3. CDR3 nucleotides: TGTGCCAGCACCCCCCGCTCGGGAGGGGGCGCGGAGCAGTACTTC. Its protein is CASTPRSGGGAEQYF.

The sample holds a few counts of this clonotype. The V and J genes are TRBV20-1 and TRBJ1-5, with TRBD1 identical over 8 bases. V dropped 4 bases and J dropped 6; count of bases not matched to a gene: 14. CDR3 length equals 16 residues. CDR1 and CDR2 from the germline V gene are DFQATT and SNEGSKA (reference sequence). The CDR3: CSANGPMGQAGQPQHF. The CDR3 nucleotides are TGCAGTGCTAATGGGCCCATGGGACAGGCGGGTCAGCCCCAGCATTTT.

This clonotype was seen many times. The chain is built from TRBV6-2 or TRBV6-3 and TRBJ2-1, with D perhaps matching TRBD2 (6 bases). The CDR3 runs to 14 residues. Trimming pared 5 bases from V and 6 bases from J, leaving 14 bases between. In germline, CDR1 is MNHEY, CDR2 SVGEGT. In DNA form, the CDR3 reads TGTGCCAGCAGTAGGGACTCCCTCCTCAATGAGCAGTTCTTC. Amino acids: CASSRDSLLNEQFF.

The chain links TRBV12-5 to TRBJ1-6, with a possible D match to TRBD1 (5 bases). Germline assignment: CDR1 LGHNT and CDR2 FRNRAP. The CDR3 length is 14 residues. V lost 4 bases, J lost 4 bases, and 8 bases lay in between. Here the CDR3 reads CASGSGGYNSPLHF. The CDR3, as DNA: TGTGCTAGTGGTTCGGGGGGGTATAATTCACCCCTCCACTTT.

This clonotype was recorded a few times. The genes are TRBV3-1 and TRBJ1-1, with 7 bases aligning to TRBD1. From germline, CDR1 is LGHDT and CDR2 YNNKEL (reference sequence). CDR3 size: 16 residues. Trimming cost V 6 bases and J 0 bases; bases outside gene matches: 10. DNA of the CDR3: TGTGCCAGCAGTCCCCGGACAGGCCTCATGAACACTGAAGCTTTCTTT. Translating gives CASSPRTGLMNTEAFF.

The CDR3 DNA reads as TGTGCCAGCAGTCGAGCACTAGCGGGGGTAAAAGAGACCCAGTACTTC. It translates to CASSRALAGVKETQYF. This chain links TRBV12-3 or TRBV12-4 with TRBJ2-5; 11 bases fit TRBD2. V lost 5 bases, J lost 3 bases, and 8 bases stayed unmatched. There are 16 residues in the CDR3.

This chain connects TRBV7-8 to TRBJ2-1, with 7 bases identical to TRBD2. This CDR3 is 16 amino acids long. V was clipped by 5 bases and J by 3 bases; unmatched bases: 10. Germline V gives CDR1 SGHVS, CDR2 FQNEAQ. The CDR3 DNA is TGTGCCAGCAGCCCCCCCCCAGCGGGGCACTACAATGAGCAGTTCTTC. Translating gives CASSPPPAGHYNEQFF.

This clonotype has just a few counts. V and J are TRBV7-2 and TRBJ2-3; 12 positions match TRBD2. V lost 1 base, J lost 5 bases, and 7 bases stayed unmatched. Germline CDR1 SGHTA, CDR2 FQGNSA. The CDR3 extends over 17 amino acids. In DNA form, the CDR3 reads TGTGCCAGCAGCTTAGATCCTAGCGGGGGGGCTAAAGATACGCAGTATTTT. Its protein product is CASSLDPSGGAKDTQYF. Based on the CDR3 plus reference TRBV7-2 and TRBJ2-3, the full variable domain is GAGVSQSPSNKVTEKGKDVELRCDPISGHTALYWYRQSLGQGLEFLIYFQGNSAPDKSGLPSDRFSAERTGGSVSTLTIQRTQQEDSAVYLCASSLDPSGGAKDTQYFGPGTRLTVL.

Only a few counts were recorded for this clonotype. The chain uses TRBV4-3 and TRBJ2-1; D uncertain. The germline CDR1 and CDR2 sequences are LGHNA and YSLEER. The CDR3 has 15 amino acids. The V end was cut by 5 bases, the J end by 9 bases, with 20 bases between. DNA for the CDR3: TGCGCCAGCAGCTTAAGAGTAACAGAAGGTGGTGAGCAGTTCTTC. It codes for CASSLRVTEGGEQFF.

In its sample, this clonotype was seen many times. The rearrangement joins TRBV6-5 to TRBJ2-5, with 8 bases identical to TRBD2. Trimming cost V 0 bases and J 0 bases; bases outside gene matches: 12. Germline loops: CDR1 MNHEY, CDR2 SVGAGI. The CDR3 sequence is 19 residues long. CDR3 sequence (DNA): TGTGCCAGCAGTTACTCGCGGCTAGCGGGCCCTAGGAACCAAGAGACCCAGTACTTC. Residues: CASSYSRLAGPRNQETQYF.

This clonotype was observed a few times. The J gene is TRBJ1-4, the V gene TRBV27; D might be TRBD1 (5 bases). V lost 5 bases, J lost 2 bases, and 9 bases lay in between. The CDR3 spans 14 residues. The germline CDR1 and CDR2 sequences are MNHEY and SMNVEV (reference sequence). CDR3 region: CASSPGSTNEKLFF. CDR3 nucleotide sequence: TGTGCCAGCAGTCCAGGGAGTACTAATGAAAAACTGTTTTTT. Full variable domain (missing parts from reference TRBV27 and TRBJ1-4): EAQVTQNPRYLITVTGKKLTVTCSQNMNHEYMSWYRQDPGLGLRQIYYSMNVEVTDKGDVPEGYKVSRKEKRNFPLILESPSPNQTSLYFCASSPGSTNEKLFFGSGTQLSVL.

This clonotype was counted only a few times. The genes are TRBV4-3 and TRBJ2-3; TRBD2 aligns across 8 bases. With 1 base clipped from V and 3 bases from J, the junction kept 3 bases outside the gene matches. CDR1 LGHNA and CDR2 YSLEER come from the germline V gene. The CDR3 runs 15 residues. CDR3 coding DNA: TGCGCCAGCAGCCAAGGCGGGAGGCGGACAGATACGCAGTATTTT. Its translation: CASSQGGRRTDTQYF.

The V gene is TRBV23-1, the J gene TRBJ1-6, with D tentatively TRBD1 (6 bases). TRBV23-1 is sorted into the ORF group, with uncertain function. The CDR3 sequence is 16 residues long. Trimming took 2 bases from V and 9 from J, leaving 17 bases between them. As DNA, the CDR3 is TGCGCCAGCAGTCAAGCGGGGGGCAAATTCGGTTCACCCCTCCACTTT. It codes for CASSQAGGKFGSPLHF.

V usage is TRBV11-3 and J usage is TRBJ2-1; 9 nucleotides line up with TRBD2. V trimming: 5 bases; J trimming: 6 bases; junction bases outside the gene matches: 8. The V gene's germline CDR1 is SGHNT and CDR2 YENEEA. The CDR3 runs 15 residues. CDR3 loop: CASSLSGRTANEQFF. Written as DNA, the CDR3 is TGTGCCAGCAGCCTAAGCGGGAGGACGGCCAATGAGCAGTTCTTC. The whole variable domain, filled in from reference TRBV11-3 and TRBJ2-1, reads EAGVVQSPRYKIIEKKQPVAFWCNPISGHNTLYWYLQNLGQGPELLIRYENEEAVDDSQLPKDRFSAERLKGVDSTLKIQPAELGDSAVYLCASSLSGRTANEQFFGPGTRLTVL.

This clonotype was seen ten or more times. The chain recombines TRBV2 with TRBJ1-4; perhaps TRBD1 as D (6 bases). This CDR3 spans 16 amino acids. Germline loops: CDR1 SNHLY, CDR2 FYNNEI. V was pared by 7 bases and J by 2 bases, with 17 bases between. The CDR3 DNA follows: TGTGCCAGCACCAAAGGGGGACAAGTGACTAATGAAAAACTGTTTTTT. It codes for CASTKGGQVTNEKLFF. The full variable domain, its missing parts supplied by reference TRBV2 and TRBJ1-4, is EPEVTQTPSHQVTQMGQEVILRCVPISNHLYFYWYRQILGQKVEFLVSFYNNEISEKSEIFDDQFSVERPDGSNFTLKIRSTKLEDSAMYFCASTKGGQVTNEKLFFGSGTQLSVL.

This clonotype was seen ten or more times. The rearrangement links TRBV4-2 to TRBJ2-2; the D is unclear. Germline V lookup: CDR1 LGHNA, CDR2 YNFKEQ. The CDR3 loop spans 15 amino acids. The V and J ends lost 0 bases and 4 bases respectively, with 9 bases between them. The CDR3 loop is CASSQEVVLTGELFF. The CDR3 DNA reads as TGTGCCAGCAGCCAAGAAGTAGTCCTCACCGGGGAGCTGTTTTTT.